This is a list of T cell receptor beta chains from one sample in a study of blood T cell repertoires in COVID-19. The table came from immunoSEQ multiplex PCR; TCRdb's copy has only in-frame clones and leaves some out. In the table there are 200,000 to 250,000 clones, under 90% of which are singletons. Sequencing input: PBMCs or T cells enriched from blood (not recorded which). Every receptor here comes from a woman aged 45-59 years with acute COVID-19. Both conserved end residues are part of each CDR3. D genes are given only for firm matches. Expanded clones get a size class; other rows say once, few or many, or leave the size out.

j_gene	v_gene	abundance	d_gene	CDR3nt	CDR3aa
TRBJ1-5	TRBV19	NA	NA	TGTGCCAGTAGTATAAGTCAGGGTAGGGGTCAGCCCCAGCATTTT	CASSISQGRGQPQHF
TRBJ1-2	TRBV5-4	many	NA	TGTGCCAGCAGCTTTATAGAGGGTCGGCTCTATGGCTACACCTTC	CASSFIEGRLYGYTF
TRBJ2-7	TRBV28	NA	TRBD2	TGTGCCAGCAGTTGGGGGGGAGACTACGAGCAGTACTTC	CASSWGGDYEQYF
TRBJ2-5	TRBV28	few	TRBD2	TGTGCCAGCAGTCCCTGGACTAGTGAAGAGACCCAGTACTTC	CASSPWTSEETQYF
TRBJ1-2	TRBV19	few	TRBD1	TGTGCCAGCGGGGACAGAGGGTTCTATGGCTACACCTTC	CASGDRGFYGYTF
TRBJ2-7	TRBV5-8	NA	NA	TGTGCCAGCAGGAGAGGTACGGTCTCCTACGAGCAGTACTTC	CASRRGTVSYEQYF
TRBJ2-1	TRBV3-1/TRBV3-2	NA	TRBD2	TGTGCCAGCAGCGATCAACCCGGGACTAGCGGGAGCTCCTACAATGAGCAGTTCTTC	CASSDQPGTSGSSYNEQFF
TRBJ2-1	TRBV7-9	NA	TRBD2	TGTGCCAGCAGCCCAGGATTAGCGGGAGGAGGGTTAAATGAGCAGTTCTTC	CASSPGLAGGGLNEQFF
TRBJ1-5	TRBV27	NA	NA	TGTGCCAGCAGTTTTAACAGGGTGGAGAGCCCCCAGCATTTT	CASSFNRVESPQHF
TRBJ1-6	TRBV19	NA	TRBD1	TGTGCCAGTAGTACGAACGGACAGGGGACGGCCCTCCACTTT	CASSTNGQGTALHF
TRBJ1-1	TRBV11-2	NA	TRBD1	TGTGCCAGCAGCTCTACAGGGGGCAGCACTGAAGCTTTCTTT	CASSSTGGSTEAFF
TRBJ2-3	TRBV24-1	NA	TRBD1	TGTGCCACCAGTGATGCCACAGGGGGCCGAGCAGATACGCAGTATTTT	CATSDATGGRADTQYF
TRBJ2-1	TRBV19	once	TRBD2	TGTGCCAGTAGCCAGGAGGATTCTAGCGGGAAGATCTTC	CASSQEDSSGKIF
TRBJ2-1	TRBV5-3	NA	TRBD2	TGTGCCAGAAGCCGCGGGAGGGCCTCAGACAATGAGCAGTTCTTC	CARSRGRASDNEQFF
TRBJ2-3	TRBV5-1	NA	TRBD2	TGCGCCAGCAGCTTGTGGGTAGCGGGGGGCCTAAGCACAGATACGCAGTATTTT	CASSLWVAGGLSTDTQYF
TRBJ1-5	TRBV7-8	NA	NA	TGTGCCAGCAGTAAATCAGGGGCCTCGAATCAGCCCCAGCATTTT	CASSKSGASNQPQHF
TRBJ2-7	TRBV27	few	TRBD1	TGTGCCAGCAGTAGACAGGGTGCCTCCTACGAGCAGTACTTC	CASSRQGASYEQYF
TRBJ2-7	TRBV18	NA	TRBD1	TGTGCCAGCGGACAACCTTCAGGGACAGGGGCCTACGAGCAGTACTTC	CASGQPSGTGAYEQYF
TRBJ2-7	TRBV15	NA	TRBD2	TGTGCCACCAGCGTCGCTAGCGGACCCTACGAGCAGTACTTC	CATSVASGPYEQYF
TRBJ1-5	TRBV7-9	few	NA	TGTGCCAGCAGCTTAGATTCAGGGCGGCCCCAGCATTTT	CASSLDSGRPQHF
TRBJ1-1	TRBV18	NA	NA	TGTGCCAGCTCATCAGACACCGTTCAGGGCACTGAAGCTTTCTTT	CASSSDTVQGTEAFF
TRBJ1-5	TRBV28	NA	NA	TGTGCCGCACAGGGTAGCAATCAGCCCCAGCATTTT	CAAQGSNQPQHF
TRBJ1-4	TRBV5-1	NA	NA	TGCGCCAGCAGCTTCGATGAAAAACTGTTTTTT	CASSFDEKLFF
TRBJ2-2	TRBV7-3	NA	NA	TGTGCCAGCAGCTTAAGGACTTCTCGGGCGAACACCGGGGAGCTGTTTTTT	CASSLRTSRANTGELFF
TRBJ2-4	TRBV2	NA	NA	TGTGCCAGCAGTGATCAGGGTCTCCAAAACATTCAGTACTTC	CASSDQGLQNIQYF
TRBJ1-5	TRBV4-2	NA	NA	TGTGCCAGCAGCCAAGAGGGAGGTCAGCCCCAGCATTTT	CASSQEGGQPQHF
TRBJ1-2	TRBV27	few	NA	TGTGCCAGCAGTTCGGACAAAGTCTATGGCTACACCTTC	CASSSDKVYGYTF
TRBJ2-5	TRBV24-1	once	TRBD2	TGTGCCACCAGTGATTTCGGGACTAGCGGGGAGACCCAGTACTTC	CATSDFGTSGETQYF
TRBJ1-2	TRBV28	few	TRBD1	TGTGCCAGCAGTTCCCTAAGAAGCCGGGACAGGGCCTATGGCTACACCTTC	CASSSLRSRDRAYGYTF
TRBJ2-1	TRBV13	NA	TRBD2	TGTGCCAGCAGCTTAGGCCTAGACGGCGGGGGGGCAAATGAGCAGTTCTTC	CASSLGLDGGGANEQFF
TRBJ2-1	TRBV15	once	TRBD1	TGTGCCACCAGTCCTCGGGACAGGGGCTACAATGAGCAGTTCTTC	CATSPRDRGYNEQFF
TRBJ2-2	TRBV5-1	NA	TRBD2	TGCGCCAGCAGCTTGACTAGCGGGAGGACGAACACCGGGGAGCTGTTTTTT	CASSLTSGRTNTGELFF